The rows below give T cell receptor beta chains drawn from one sample of a study of shared clonotypes between healthy human individuals. Assay used: immunoSEQ multiplex PCR; TCRdb lists only in-frame clones, some missing. Among about 490,000 clones, less than 80% were seen once, and the ten largest hold about an eighth. The sample consisted of PBMCs. All receptors come from a woman between 40 and 55 years old in good health. Some clones in this sample may be carry-over from other donors' samples. CDR3s include the opening cysteine and the closing phenylalanine or tryptophan. D genes are given only for firm matches.

V: TRBV18; D: TRBD2; J: TRBJ2-1; CDR3: CASSPGGSAYNEQFF
V: TRBV30; D: .; J: TRBJ1-1; CDR3: CAWREGHSEAFF
V: TRBV5-4; D: TRBD2; J: TRBJ2-3; CDR3: CASSLGLAETDTQYF
V: TRBV19; D: TRBD2; J: TRBJ2-1; CDR3: CASSILAGALNEQFF
V: TRBV4-1; D: .; J: TRBJ2-7; CDR3: CASSRVKNYEQYF
V: TRBV18; D: .; J: TRBJ2-1; CDR3: CASSPTPSPVPSYNEQFF
V: TRBV5-1; D: TRBD2; J: TRBJ2-1; CDR3: CASSLGRTSGSDEQFF
V: TRBV5-4; D: TRBD1; J: TRBJ2-5; CDR3: CASSQEAGTGGETQYF
V: TRBV27; D: TRBD2; J: TRBJ2-7; CDR3: CASSLMIGVAGYEQYF
V: TRBV7-8; D: .; J: TRBJ2-4; CDR3: CASSQVGWVEEGKNIQYF
V: TRBV9; D: TRBD1; J: TRBJ1-2; CDR3: CASSPYGTAGYGYTF
V: TRBV19; D: .; J: TRBJ1-2; CDR3: CASVGSVQHGYTF
V: TRBV7-9; D: .; J: TRBJ1-5; CDR3: CASSWGSNQPQHF
V: TRBV5-1; D: TRBD1; J: TRBJ2-3; CDR3: CASSTGQGGDTQYF
V: TRBV7-2; D: .; J: TRBJ1-5; CDR3: CASSLAYGDQPQHF
V: TRBV7-2; D: .; J: TRBJ2-6; CDR3: CASSPQGSGANVLTF
V: TRBV28; D: TRBD2; J: TRBJ2-1; CDR3: CASSTSVSYNEQFF
V: TRBV30; D: TRBD2; J: TRBJ2-1; CDR3: CAWMSGLAGSYNEQFF
V: TRBV5-1; D: TRBD1; J: TRBJ2-3; CDR3: CASSPGTVTDTQYF
V: TRBV28; D: .; J: TRBJ2-2; CDR3: CASTLGGDTGELFF